This T cell receptor beta chain stems from a study of cytomegalovirus exposure and HLA in healthy donors. In the PCR, 60 Vbeta and 13 Jbeta primers were used. Produced via immunoSEQ multiplex PCR; TCRdb's table is partial and in-frame only. The repertoire holds some 120,000 clones, with around 76% as singletons. This clone showed up just a few times. Trimming at V came to 3 bases and at J to 2 bases, leaving 4 bases not matched to a gene. Germline V gene sequence: CDR1 SGHRS, CDR2 YFSETQ. CDR3 length equals 16 residues. The source of this sequence is a woman aged 60 to 75 in good health and CMV-seropositive. This chain links TRBV5-1 with TRBJ2-1; the match to TRBD2 covers 11 bases. Sequencing was done on a sample of PBMCs. Here the CDR3 reads CASSSTSGSPYNEQFF. The CDR3 DNA sequence: TGCGCCAGCAGCTCTACTAGCGGGAGCCCCTACAATGAGCAGTTCTTC.